This T cell receptor (beta chain) was documented in a study of blood T cell repertoires in COVID-19. Looking at the study overall: Samples came from the United States, Italy and Spain, spanning acute and convalescent COVID-19. T cells, B-cell-depleted T cells, or PBMCs supplied cDNA or gDNA.

This clone is a singleton in its sample. Original methodology: Estimated nucleated cell counts came from reference gene primer amplification. The protocol was immunoSEQ multiplex PCR, while the TCRdb copy is restricted to in-frame clones and leaves out a portion. D and trimming were read from the DNA, whereas the V and J calls and clone size are those reported in that table. The sample yields roughly 260,000 clones, 85% to 90% seen once. The CDR3 contains 16 residues. V was trimmed by 2 bases and J by 0 bases, leaving 11 bases between them. The germline gives CDR1 MDHEN, CDR2 SYDVKM. Input material: peripheral blood. V usage is TRBV28 and J usage is TRBJ1-5, with D hard to call. The clonotype comes from a woman between 40 and 50 years old with acute or convalescent COVID-19. As DNA, the CDR3 is TGTGCCAGCAGTTTACCCTCGGCAGGTAGCAATCAGCCCCAGCATTTT. Its translation: CASSLPSAGSNQPQHF.